One TCR beta chain is described in this entry. The germline CDR1 and CDR2 sequences are LNHDA and SQIVND (reference sequence). The CDR3 sequence is 16 residues long. The ends were cut back, 5 bases at V and 2 bases at J, with 18 bases in the middle. Sequencing was performed with immunoSEQ multiplex PCR; in TCRdb, only in-frame clones are kept and a portion is missing. Of more than 35,000 clones listed, about 89% are singletons. This entry comes from a study of T cell changes during pregnancy in multiple sclerosis. The material sequenced was CD4+ T cells from peripheral blood mononuclear cells, taken in the third trimester of pregnancy. This clonotype was obtained from a female donor in good health, enrolled as a control in a pregnancy study. The genes are TRBV19 and TRBJ2-5; D may be TRBD2 (7 bases). CDR3 sequence (DNA): TGTGCCAGTAGTCGGGCGGGGGCGACCCTTCAAGAGACCCAGTACTTC. Amino acids: CASSRAGATLQETQYF. The whole variable domain, remainder taken from reference TRBV19 and TRBJ2-5, is DGGITQSPKYLFRKEGQNVTLSCEQNLNHDAMYWYRQDPGQGLRLIYYSQIVNDFQKGDIAEGYSVSREKKESFPLTVTSAQKNPTAFYLCASSRAGATLQETQYFGPGTRLLVL.